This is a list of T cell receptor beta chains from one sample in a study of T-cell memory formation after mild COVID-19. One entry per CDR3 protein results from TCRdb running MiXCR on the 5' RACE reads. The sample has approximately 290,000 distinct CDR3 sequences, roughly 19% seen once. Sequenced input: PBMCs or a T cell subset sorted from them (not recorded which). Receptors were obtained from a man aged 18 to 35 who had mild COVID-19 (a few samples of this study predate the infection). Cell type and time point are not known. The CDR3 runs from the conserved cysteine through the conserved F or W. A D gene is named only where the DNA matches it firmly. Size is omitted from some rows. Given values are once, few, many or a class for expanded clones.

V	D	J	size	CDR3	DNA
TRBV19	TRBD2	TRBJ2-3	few	CASSIPRTSGDGDTQYF	TGTGCCAGTAGTATCCCCCGGACTAGCGGGGATGGAGATACGCAGTATTTT
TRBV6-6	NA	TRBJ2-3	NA	CASKRAFPGDTQYF	TGTGCCAGCAAAAGAGCCTTTCCGGGAGATACGCAGTATTTT
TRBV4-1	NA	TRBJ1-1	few	CASSQPRNTEAFF	TGCGCCAGCAGCCAACCTAGGAACACTGAAGCTTTCTTT
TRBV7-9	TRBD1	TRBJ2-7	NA	CASSSRGTGSYEQYF	TGTGCCAGCAGCTCCCGAGGGACAGGAAGCTACGAGCAGTACTTC
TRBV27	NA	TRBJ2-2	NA	CASSRPGTLGTGELFF	TGTGCCAGCAGTCGACCCGGGACTCTGGGGACCGGGGAGCTGTTTTTT
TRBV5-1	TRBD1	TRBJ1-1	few	CASSLVAPATGAHTEAFF	TGCGCCAGCAGCTTGGTTGCGCCGGCAACAGGGGCCCACACTGAAGCTTTCTTT
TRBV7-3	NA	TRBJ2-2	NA	CASRRDRNTGELFF	TGTGCCAGCAGACGGGACCGCAACACCGGGGAGCTGTTTTTT
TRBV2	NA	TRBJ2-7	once	CASSDPGGTGYEQYF	TGTGCCAGCAGTGACCCCGGGGGCACGGGCTACGAGCAGTACTTC
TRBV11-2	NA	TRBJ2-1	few	CASSLERGWYNEQFF	TGTGCCAGCAGCTTAGAGCGGGGTTGGTACAATGAGCAGTTCTTC
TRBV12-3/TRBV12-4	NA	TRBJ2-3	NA	CASSRPGSSKGRDTQYF	TGTGCCAGCAGTCGTCCTGGGTCCTCCAAAGGTAGAGATACGCAGTATTTT
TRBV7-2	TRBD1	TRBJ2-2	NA	CASSLVGQGRKTGELFF	TGTGCCAGCAGCTTAGTGGGACAGGGAAGGAAGACCGGGGAGCTGTTTTTT
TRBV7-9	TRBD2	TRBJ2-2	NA	CASSLNRPSGGNTGELFF	TGTGCCAGCAGCTTAAACCGTCCTAGCGGGGGAAACACCGGGGAGCTGTTTTTT
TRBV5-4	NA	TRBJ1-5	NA	CASSTGGGSQPQHF	TGTGCCAGCAGCACGGGAGGTGGCAGTCAGCCCCAGCATTTT